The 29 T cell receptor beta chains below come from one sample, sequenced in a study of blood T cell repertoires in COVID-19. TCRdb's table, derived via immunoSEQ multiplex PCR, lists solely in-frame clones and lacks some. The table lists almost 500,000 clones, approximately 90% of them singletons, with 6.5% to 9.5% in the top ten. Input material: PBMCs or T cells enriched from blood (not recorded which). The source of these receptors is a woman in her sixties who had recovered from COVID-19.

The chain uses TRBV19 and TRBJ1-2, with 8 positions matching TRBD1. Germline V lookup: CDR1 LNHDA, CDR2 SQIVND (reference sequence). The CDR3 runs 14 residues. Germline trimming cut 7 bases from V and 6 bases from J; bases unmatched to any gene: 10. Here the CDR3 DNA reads TGTGCCAGTACCCAATCCACAGGGGGTAATGGCTACACCTTC. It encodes CASTQSTGGNGYTF.

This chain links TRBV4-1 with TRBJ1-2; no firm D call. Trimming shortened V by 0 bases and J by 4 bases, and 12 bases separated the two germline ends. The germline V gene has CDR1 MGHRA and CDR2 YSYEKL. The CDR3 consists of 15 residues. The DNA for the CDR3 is TGCGCCAGCAGCCAAGAGACGGCAGGACTCTATGGCTACACCTTC. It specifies CASSQETAGLYGYTF.

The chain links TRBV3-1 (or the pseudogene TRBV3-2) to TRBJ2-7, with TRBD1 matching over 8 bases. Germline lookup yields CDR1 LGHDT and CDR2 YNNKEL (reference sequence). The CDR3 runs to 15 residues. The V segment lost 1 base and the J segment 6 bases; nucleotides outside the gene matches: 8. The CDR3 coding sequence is TGTGCCAGCAGCCAAGGGCGGACAGGGCGGGTCGAGCAGTACGTC. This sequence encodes CASSQGRTGRVEQYV.

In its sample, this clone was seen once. DNA of the CDR3: TGTGCCAGCAGTGAAGGGGGAAGACAGGGCGACTATGGCTACACCTTC. Protein: CASSEGGRQGDYGYTF. This chain joins TRBV6-1 and TRBJ1-2, with 7 bases that match TRBD1. The length of the CDR3 is 16 residues. Per the germline V gene, CDR1 is MNHNS and CDR2 is SASEGT. J lost 3 bases, V lost 1 base, and 8 bases had no gene match.

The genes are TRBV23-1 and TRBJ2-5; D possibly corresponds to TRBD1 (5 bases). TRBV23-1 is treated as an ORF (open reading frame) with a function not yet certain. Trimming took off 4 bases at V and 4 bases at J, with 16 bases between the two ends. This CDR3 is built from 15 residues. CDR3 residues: CASSLDIKIRETQYF. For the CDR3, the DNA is TGCGCCAGCAGTCTGGACATTAAAATAAGAGAGACCCAGTACTTC.

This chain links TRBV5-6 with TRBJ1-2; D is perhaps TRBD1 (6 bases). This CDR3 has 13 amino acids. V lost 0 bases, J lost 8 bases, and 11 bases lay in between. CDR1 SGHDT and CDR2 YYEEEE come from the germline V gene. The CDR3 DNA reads TGTGCCAGCAGCTTGGGACAGGAGGACGGCTACACCTTC. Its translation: CASSLGQEDGYTF.

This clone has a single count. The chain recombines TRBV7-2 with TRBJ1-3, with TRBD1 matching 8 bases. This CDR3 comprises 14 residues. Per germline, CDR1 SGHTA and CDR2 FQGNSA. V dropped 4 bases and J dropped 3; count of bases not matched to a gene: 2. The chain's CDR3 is CASSWTGIGNTIYF. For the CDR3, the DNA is TGTGCCAGCAGCTGGACAGGGATTGGAAACACCATATATTTT. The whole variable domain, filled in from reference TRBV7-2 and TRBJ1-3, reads GAGVSQSPSNKVTEKGKDVELRCDPISGHTALYWYRQSLGQGLEFLIYFQGNSAPDKSGLPSDRFSAERTGGSVSTLTIQRTQQEDSAVYLCASSWTGIGNTIYFGEGSWLTVV.

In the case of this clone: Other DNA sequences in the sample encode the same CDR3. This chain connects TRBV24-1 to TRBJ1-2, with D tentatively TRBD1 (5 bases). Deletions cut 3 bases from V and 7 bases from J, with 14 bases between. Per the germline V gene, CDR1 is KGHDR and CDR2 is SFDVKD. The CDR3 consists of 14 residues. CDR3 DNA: TGTGCCACCAGTGATATTGGGGGGGTTGGTGGCTACACCTTC. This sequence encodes CATSDIGGVGGYTF.

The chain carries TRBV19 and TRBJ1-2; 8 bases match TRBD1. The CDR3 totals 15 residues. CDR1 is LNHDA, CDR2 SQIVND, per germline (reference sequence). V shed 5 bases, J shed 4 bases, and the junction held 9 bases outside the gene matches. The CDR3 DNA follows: TGTGCCAGTAGTTTCTCCATGACAGGGGTCTATGGCTACACCTTC. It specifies CASSFSMTGVYGYTF.

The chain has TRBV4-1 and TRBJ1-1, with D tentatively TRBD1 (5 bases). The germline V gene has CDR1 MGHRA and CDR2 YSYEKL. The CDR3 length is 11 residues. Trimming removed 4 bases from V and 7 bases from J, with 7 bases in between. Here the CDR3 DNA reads TGCGCCAGCAGCCGCACAGGTGAAGCTTTCTTT. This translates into CASSRTGEAFF.

CDR3 nucleotide sequence: TGCGCCAGCAGCTTGGGCCGCGGGGGGCAGAATTCACCCCTCCACTTT. The encoded protein is CASSLGRGGQNSPLHF. This sequence joins TRBV5-1 and TRBJ1-6, with D perhaps TRBD1 (6 bases). The length of the CDR3 is 16 residues. The germline CDR1 and CDR2 sequences are SGHRS and YFSETQ. Trimming cost V 0 bases and J 7 bases, with 14 bases left between them.

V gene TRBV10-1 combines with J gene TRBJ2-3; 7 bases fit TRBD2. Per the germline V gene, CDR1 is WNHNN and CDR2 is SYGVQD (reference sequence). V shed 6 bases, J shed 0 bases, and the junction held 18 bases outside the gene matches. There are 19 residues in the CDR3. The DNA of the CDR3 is TGCGCCAGCAGCCGGAGCACCCTTCCTCTAGCGGCCAGCACAGATACGCAGTATTTT. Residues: CASSRSTLPLAASTDTQYF.

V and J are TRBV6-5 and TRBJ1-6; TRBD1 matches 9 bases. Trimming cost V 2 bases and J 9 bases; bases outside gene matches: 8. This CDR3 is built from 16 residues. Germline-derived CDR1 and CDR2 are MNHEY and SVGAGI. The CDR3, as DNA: TGTGCCAGCAGTTACCACTGGGGACAGGGTTCTTCACCCCTCCACTTT. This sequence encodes CASSYHWGQGSSPLHF.

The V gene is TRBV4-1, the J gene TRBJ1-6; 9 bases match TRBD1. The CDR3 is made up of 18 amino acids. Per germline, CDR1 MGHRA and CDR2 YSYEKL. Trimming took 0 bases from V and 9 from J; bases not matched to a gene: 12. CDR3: CASSQDRGQTGGSSPLHF. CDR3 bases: TGCGCCAGCAGCCAAGATAGGGGCCAGACAGGGGGTAGTTCACCCCTCCACTTT.

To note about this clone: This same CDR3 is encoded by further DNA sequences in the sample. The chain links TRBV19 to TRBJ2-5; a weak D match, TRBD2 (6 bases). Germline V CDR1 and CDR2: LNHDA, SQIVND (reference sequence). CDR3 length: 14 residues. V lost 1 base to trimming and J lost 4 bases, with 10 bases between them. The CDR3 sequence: CASSIGGGSETQYF. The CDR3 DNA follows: TGTGCCAGTAGTATAGGCGGAGGGTCAGAGACCCAGTACTTC.

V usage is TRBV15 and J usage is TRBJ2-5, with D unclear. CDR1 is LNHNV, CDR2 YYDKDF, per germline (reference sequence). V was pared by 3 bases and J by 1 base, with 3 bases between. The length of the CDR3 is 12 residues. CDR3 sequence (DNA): TGTGCCACCAGCAGCTTCCAAGAGACCCAGTACTTC. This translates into CATSSFQETQYF.

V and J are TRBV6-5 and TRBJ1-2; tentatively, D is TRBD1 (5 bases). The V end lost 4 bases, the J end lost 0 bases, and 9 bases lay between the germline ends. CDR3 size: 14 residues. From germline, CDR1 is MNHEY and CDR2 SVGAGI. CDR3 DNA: TGTGCCAGCAGTTCAGGACAAGCTAACTATGGCTACACCTTC. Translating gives CASSSGQANYGYTF.

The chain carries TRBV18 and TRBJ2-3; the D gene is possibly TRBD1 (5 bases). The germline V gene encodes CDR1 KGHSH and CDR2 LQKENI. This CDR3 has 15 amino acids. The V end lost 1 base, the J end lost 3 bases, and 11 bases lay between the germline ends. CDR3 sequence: CASSPQGPGTDTQYF. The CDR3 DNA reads TGTGCCAGCTCACCACAGGGGCCAGGGACAGATACGCAGTATTTT.

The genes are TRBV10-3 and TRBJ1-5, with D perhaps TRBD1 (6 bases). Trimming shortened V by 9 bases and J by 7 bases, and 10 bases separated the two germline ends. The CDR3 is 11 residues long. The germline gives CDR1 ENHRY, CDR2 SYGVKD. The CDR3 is CAIGGDQPQHF. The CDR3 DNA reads TGTGCCATAGGGGGGGACCAGCCCCAGCATTTT.

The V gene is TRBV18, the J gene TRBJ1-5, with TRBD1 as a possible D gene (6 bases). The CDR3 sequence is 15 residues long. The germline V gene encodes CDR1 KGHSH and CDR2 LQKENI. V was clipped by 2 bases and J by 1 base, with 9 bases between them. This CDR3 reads CASSPVDSSNQPQHF. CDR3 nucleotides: TGTGCCAGCTCACCAGTGGACAGCAGCAATCAGCCCCAGCATTTT. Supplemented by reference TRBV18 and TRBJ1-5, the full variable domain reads NAGVMQNPRHLVRRRGQEARLRCSPMKGHSHVYWYRQLPEEGLKFMVYLQKENIIDESGMPKERFSAEFPKEGPSILRIQQVVRGDSAAYFCASSPVDSSNQPQHFGDGTRLSIL.

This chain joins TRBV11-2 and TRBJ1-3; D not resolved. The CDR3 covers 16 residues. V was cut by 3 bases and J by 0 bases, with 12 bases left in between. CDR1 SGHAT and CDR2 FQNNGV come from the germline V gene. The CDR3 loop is CASSFNTGGSGNTIYF. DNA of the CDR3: TGTGCCAGCAGCTTTAACACGGGAGGCTCTGGAAACACCATATATTTT. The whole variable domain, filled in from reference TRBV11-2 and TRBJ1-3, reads EAGVAQSPRYKIIEKRQSVAFWCNPISGHATLYWYQQILGQGPKLLIQFQNNGVVDDSQLPKDRFSAERLKGVDSTLKIQPAKLEDSAVYLCASSFNTGGSGNTIYFGEGSWLTVV.

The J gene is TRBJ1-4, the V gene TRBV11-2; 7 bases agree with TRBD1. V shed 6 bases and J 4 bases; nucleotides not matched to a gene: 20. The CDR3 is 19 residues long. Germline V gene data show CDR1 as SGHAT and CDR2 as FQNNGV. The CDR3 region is CASRGTRFGTEVSNEKLFF. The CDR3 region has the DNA TGTGCCAGCAGGGGAACCCGATTTGGGACAGAAGTCAGTAATGAAAAACTGTTTTTT.

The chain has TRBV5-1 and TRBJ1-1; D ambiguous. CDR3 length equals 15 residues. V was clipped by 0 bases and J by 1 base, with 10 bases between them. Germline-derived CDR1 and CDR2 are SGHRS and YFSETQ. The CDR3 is CASSLAFRWNTEAFF. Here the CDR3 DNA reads TGCGCCAGCAGCTTGGCCTTCAGGTGGAACACTGAAGCTTTCTTT.

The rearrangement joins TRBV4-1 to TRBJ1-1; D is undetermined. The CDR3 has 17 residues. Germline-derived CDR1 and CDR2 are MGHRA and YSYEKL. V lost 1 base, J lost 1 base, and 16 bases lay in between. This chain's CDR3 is CASSQGPPWQKNTEAFF. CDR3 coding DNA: TGCGCCAGCAGCCAAGGGCCCCCTTGGCAGAAGAACACTGAAGCTTTCTTT.

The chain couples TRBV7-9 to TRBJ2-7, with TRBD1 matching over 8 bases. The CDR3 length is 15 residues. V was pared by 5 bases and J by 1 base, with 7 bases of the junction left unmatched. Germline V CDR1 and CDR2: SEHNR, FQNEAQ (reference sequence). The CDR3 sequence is CASSHRDRSSYEQYF. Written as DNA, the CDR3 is TGTGCCAGCAGCCACCGGGACAGGTCTTCCTACGAGCAGTACTTC.

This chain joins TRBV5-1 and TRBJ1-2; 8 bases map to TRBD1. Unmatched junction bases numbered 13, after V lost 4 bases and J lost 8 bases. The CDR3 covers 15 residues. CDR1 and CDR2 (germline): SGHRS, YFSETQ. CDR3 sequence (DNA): TGCGCCAGCAGCACACCTGCCGGACAGGGAGGCGGCTACACCTTC. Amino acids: CASSTPAGQGGGYTF.

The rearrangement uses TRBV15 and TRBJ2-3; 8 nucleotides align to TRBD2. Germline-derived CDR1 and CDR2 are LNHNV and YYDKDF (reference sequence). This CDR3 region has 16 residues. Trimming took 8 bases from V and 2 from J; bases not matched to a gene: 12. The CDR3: CATQGGTSSFTDTQYF. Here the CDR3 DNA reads TGTGCCACCCAAGGGGGGACTAGTTCGTTCACAGATACGCAGTATTTT.

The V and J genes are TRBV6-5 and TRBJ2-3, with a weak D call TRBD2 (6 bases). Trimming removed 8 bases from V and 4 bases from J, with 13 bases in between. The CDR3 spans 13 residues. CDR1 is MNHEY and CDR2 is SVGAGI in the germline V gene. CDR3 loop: CASAVGGSDTQYF. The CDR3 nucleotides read TGTGCCAGCGCAGTGGGGGGATCAGATACGCAGTATTTT.

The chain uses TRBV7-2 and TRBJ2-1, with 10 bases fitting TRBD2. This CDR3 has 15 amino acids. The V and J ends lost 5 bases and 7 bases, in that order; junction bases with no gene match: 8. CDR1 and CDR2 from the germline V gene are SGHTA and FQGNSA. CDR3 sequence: CASSPSGLALNEQFF. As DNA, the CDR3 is TGTGCCAGCAGCCCCTCGGGACTAGCGTTGAATGAGCAGTTCTTC.